The 14 T cell receptor beta chains presented below share a single source sample, sequenced in a study of human T cells and chemical hapten exposure. TCRdb called the RACE reads again in MiXCR, with one record for every CDR3 protein. The sample records tens of thousands of distinct CDR3 sequences, 9.6% being singletons. Indicated time point: pre-sensitization, week 0. Treatment meaning: therapeutic diphenylcyclopropenone sensitization with weekly scalp DPC. The source was whole blood, collected in connection with sensitization to the hapten diphenylcyclopropenone (DPC). These receptors all come from a woman aged 40 to 49 with alopecia areata. Some clones in this sample may be carry-over from other donors' samples.

The rearrangement joins TRBV14 to TRBJ2-3; no reliable D call. V was shortened by 1 base and J by 8 bases, with 13 bases between the two germline ends. From germline, CDR1 is SGHDN and CDR2 FVKESK. The CDR3 has 14 residues. The CDR3 bases are TGTGCCAGCAGCCAAGCCCCCAGGTATCCTACGCAGTATTTT. Protein: CASSQAPRYPTQYF.

This clonotype was found many times. The rearrangement joins TRBV24-1 to TRBJ2-3; D perhaps matches TRBD1 (6 bases). V lost 3 bases and J lost 2, with 14 bases in between. CDR3 length: 16 residues. Per germline, CDR1 KGHDR and CDR2 SFDVKD. This CDR3 reads CATSDPQGITTDTQYF. CDR3 DNA sequence: TGTGCCACCAGTGATCCGCAGGGGATCACCACAGATACGCAGTATTTT.

Ten or more counts support this clonotype. CDR3 nucleotides: TGCAGTGCCAGGGGGAGAGGGTTCCCTGAAGCTTTCTTT. This translates into CSARGRGFPEAFF. The J gene is TRBJ1-1, the V gene TRBV20-1; 7 nucleotides match TRBD1. V lost 6 bases and J lost 6; bases outside the gene matches: 10. The CDR3 runs 13 residues. The germline V gene has CDR1 DFQATT and CDR2 SNEGSKA (reference sequence).

At least ten counts were recorded for this clonotype. The rearrangement joins TRBV13 to TRBJ1-2, with a tentative D call TRBD1 (6 bases). V shed 5 bases and J shed 8 bases, with 18 bases lying between them. The V gene's germline CDR1 is PRHDT and CDR2 FYEKMQ (reference sequence). The CDR3 has 14 residues. CDR3 sequence (DNA): TGTGCCAGCAGCGCCGACAGGTTCCTATCCGGCTACACCTTC. It is translated as CASSADRFLSGYTF.

This clonotype was recorded at least ten times. The chain carries TRBV6-2 or TRBV6-3 and TRBJ2-1; the match to TRBD2 covers 7 bases. Per the germline V gene, CDR1 is MNHEY and CDR2 is SVGEGT. The CDR3 has 15 residues. V shed 7 bases and J 2 bases; nucleotides not matched to a gene: 8. CDR3 DNA sequence: TGTGCCAGCACCCCTACTAGCGTAACCTACAATGAGCAGTTCTTC. It translates to CASTPTSVTYNEQFF.

The chain joins TRBV6-2 or TRBV6-3 to TRBJ1-1, with 8 bases identical to TRBD1. Unmatched junction bases numbered 13, after V lost 0 bases and J lost 4 bases. The CDR3 totals 18 residues. Germline values: CDR1 MNHEY, CDR2 SVGEGT. The DNA of the CDR3 is TGTGCCAGCAGTTACTCTCCCGGACAGGGTTACAAAGGCACTGAAGCTTTCTTT. The encoded protein is CASSYSPGQGYKGTEAFF.

On this clonotype itself: Mismatch with germline at one junction end may stem from a read error. This chain links TRBV6-2 or TRBV6-3 with TRBJ2-7; D is ambiguous. CDR3 size: 14 residues. CDR1 and CDR2 from the germline V gene are MNHEY and SVGEGT. This CDR3 is CDSSYHDPAYEQYF. The CDR3 region has the DNA TGTGACAGCAGTTACCACGATCCCGCCTACGAGCAGTACTTC.

This clonotype was detected many times. This chain joins TRBV6-5 and TRBJ1-5, with D tentatively TRBD1 (6 bases). Germline CDR1 is MNHEY and CDR2 is SVGAGI. V lost 0 bases and J lost 4, with 13 bases in between. The CDR3 runs 16 residues. CDR3 sequence: CASSYSYTGPNQPQHF. The CDR3 DNA sequence: TGTGCCAGCAGTTACTCGTACACAGGGCCAAATCAGCCCCAGCATTTT.

This clonotype was counted only a few times. The rearrangement joins TRBV7-9 to TRBJ2-7; TRBD1 or TRBD2 may be the D gene (5 bases each). The V gene's germline CDR1 is SEHNR and CDR2 FQNEAQ (reference sequence). V shed 1 base and J shed 12 bases, with 10 bases lying between them. The CDR3 extends over 11 amino acids. CDR3 region: CASSLGGPPYF. The CDR3 DNA reads as TGTGCCAGCAGCTTAGGGGGACCCCCGTACTTC. The variable domain in full, with the rest retrieved from reference TRBV7-9 and TRBJ2-7, is DTGVSQNPRHKITKRGQNVTFRCDPISEHNRLYWYRQTLGQGPEFLTYFQNEAQLEKSRLLSDRFSAERPKGSFSTLEIQRTEQGDSAMYLCASSLGGPPYFGPGTRLTVT.

This clonotype was picked up a small number of times. V and J are TRBV10-3 and TRBJ2-7; 7 bases fit TRBD2. The junction had 10 bases not matched to a gene; V was cut back by 0 bases and J by 2 bases. Germline CDR1 ENHRY, CDR2 SYGVKD. This CDR3 is built from 17 residues. DNA for the CDR3: TGTGCCATCAGTGAGTCGCTCGTGGGGACTACGGCCTACGAGCAGTACTTC. Its protein is CAISESLVGTTAYEQYF.

The chain recombines TRBV5-1 with TRBJ2-2; D possibly matches TRBD1 or TRBD2 (5 bases each). The CDR3 consists of 15 residues. Per the germline V gene, CDR1 is SGHRS and CDR2 is YFSETQ. Trimming took 2 bases from V and 1 from J, leaving 9 bases between them. The CDR3 here is CASSFGTGNTGELFF. The CDR3 DNA sequence: TGCGCCAGCAGCTTTGGGACCGGGAACACCGGGGAGCTGTTTTTT.

This clonotype was seen repeatedly, ten times or more. CDR3 in amino acids: CASSYRGSGANVLTF. In DNA, the CDR3 is TGTGCCAGCAGTTACCGCGGCTCTGGGGCCAACGTCCTGACTTTC. The J gene is TRBJ2-6, the V gene TRBV6-2 or TRBV6-3, with D unclear. The germline gives CDR1 MNHEY, CDR2 SVGEGT. This CDR3 region has 15 residues. Trimming stripped 2 bases from V and 0 bases from J, with 5 bases between.

This clonotype was observed at least ten times. This chain joins TRBV7-2 and TRBJ1-4; D is uncertain. Looked up from germline, CDR1 is SGHTA and CDR2 is FQGNSA. This CDR3 is built from 16 residues. V lost 1 base and J lost 8, with 17 bases in between. The CDR3 reads CASSLGVSAYREKLFF. CDR3 nucleotide sequence: TGTGCCAGCAGCTTAGGCGTTTCAGCATACCGAGAAAAACTGTTTTTT.

This clonotype was counted a few times. The chain carries TRBV19 and TRBJ2-1; 12 bases fit TRBD1. The CDR3 has 19 residues. The germline V gene encodes CDR1 LNHDA and CDR2 SQIVND (reference sequence). V was pared by 6 bases and J by 1 base, with 13 bases of the junction left unmatched. Here the CDR3 DNA reads TGTGCCAGTAGGAACACTCGGGACAGGGGGCGTTGGTCCTACAATGAGCAGTTCTTC. Its protein is CASRNTRDRGRWSYNEQFF. The whole variable domain, remainder taken from reference TRBV19 and TRBJ2-1, is DGGITQSPKYLFRKEGQNVTLSCEQNLNHDAMYWYRQDPGQGLRLIYYSQIVNDFQKGDIAEGYSVSREKKESFPLTVTSAQKNPTAFYLCASRNTRDRGRWSYNEQFFGPGTRLTVL.